These T cell receptor beta chains were read from a single sample in a study of graft-versus-host responses after intestinal transplantation. Profiled with immunoSEQ multiplex PCR; TCRdb holds only in-frame clones, not every one. The data hold around 21,000 clones, with about 45% observed a single time. Material: alloreactive CD8+ T cells from a mixed lymphocyte reaction culture, obtained before transplantation. These receptors were obtained from a human patient who was an organ donor for intestinal transplantation. Both conserved end residues are part of each CDR3. The D gene is left open where the match is weak. Rows give clone size only sometimes, using once, few, many, or a class for an expanded clone.

d_call,v_call,clone_size,j_call,cdr3_aa,cdr3_nt
NA,TRBV28,NA,TRBJ1-2,CASSSRTGRRYGYTF,TGTGCCAGCAGTTCCAGAACAGGGAGGAGGTATGGCTACACCTTC
NA,TRBV29-1,NA,TRBJ1-2,CSVDTNYGYTF,TGCAGCGTTGACACTAACTATGGCTACACCTTC
TRBD1,TRBV6-1,NA,TRBJ2-7,CASRGQGSYEQYF,TGTGCCAGCAGGGGACAGGGGTCCTACGAGCAGTACTTC
NA,TRBV4-3,few,TRBJ2-7,CASSPETGGFEQYF,TGCGCCAGCAGCCCTGAGACAGGAGGGTTCGAGCAGTACTTC
NA,TRBV6-5,NA,TRBJ2-1,CASSGLAWDEQFF,TGTGCCAGCAGCGGACTGGCTTGGGATGAGCAGTTCTTC
NA,TRBV21-1,NA,TRBJ1-1,CASSKAVDMNTEAFF,TGTGCCAGCAGCAAAGCGGTCGACATGAACACTGAAGCTTTCTTT
NA,TRBV7-6,few,TRBJ2-1,CASSFWVVGSYNEQFF,TGTGCCAGCAGCTTCTGGGTAGTAGGATCCTACAATGAGCAGTTCTTC
NA,TRBV7-3,few,TRBJ2-3,CASSLGTLTSTDTQYF,TGTGCCAGCAGCTTGGGGACACTTACTAGCACAGATACGCAGTATTTT
NA,TRBV10-1,few,TRBJ2-3,CASSEPVGDRGKADTQYF,TGCGCCAGCAGTGAGCCGGTGGGAGATCGGGGGAAAGCAGATACGCAGTATTTT
NA,TRBV4-1,few,TRBJ1-1,CASSPEEADTEAFF,TGCGCCAGCAGCCCCGAGGAGGCGGACACTGAAGCTTTCTTT
NA,TRBV19,few,TRBJ2-7,CASRHLDGYEQYF,TGTGCCAGTAGGCACCTAGATGGTTACGAGCAGTACTTC
NA,TRBV7-2,NA,TRBJ2-7,CASSLGGTDTYEQYF,TGTGCCAGCAGCCTTGGCGGGACAGATACCTACGAGCAGTACTTC
TRBD2,TRBV6-5,NA,TRBJ2-2,CASSYGGAGELFF,TGTGCCAGCAGTTACGGGGGGGCCGGGGAGCTGTTTTTT
NA,TRBV7-6,NA,TRBJ2-1,CASSLVGLLNEQFF,TGTGCCAGCAGCTTAGTCGGTTTACTCAATGAGCAGTTCTTC
TRBD2,TRBV19,NA,TRBJ2-1,CASSRAAGAYNEQFF,TGTGCCAGTAGTAGGGCAGCGGGAGCCTACAATGAGCAGTTCTTC
NA,TRBV5-6,NA,TRBJ2-3,CASSDGTDTQYF,TGTGCCAGCAGTGATGGAACAGATACGCAGTATTTT
NA,TRBV7-9,once,TRBJ2-7,CASSLSPYEQYF,TGTGCCAGCAGCTTATCCCCCTACGAGCAGTACTTC
TRBD1,TRBV4-1,once,TRBJ1-2,CASSPTPGDRVGYTF,TGCGCCAGCAGCCCAACCCCGGGGGACAGGGTTGGCTACACCTTC
NA,TRBV4-2,NA,TRBJ2-5,CASSQEWGLQETQYF,TGTGCCAGCAGCCAAGAATGGGGTCTCCAAGAGACCCAGTACTTC
NA,TRBV27,NA,TRBJ1-6,CASAVAVDSPLHF,TGTGCCAGTGCCGTTGCGGTCGATTCACCCCTCCACTTT
NA,TRBV7-8,NA,TRBJ1-1,CASSYGLNTEAFF,TGTGCCAGCAGCTATGGGCTGAACACTGAAGCTTTCTTT
NA,TRBV30,NA,TRBJ1-2,CAYKDRYGYTF,TGTGCCTATAAAGACAGGTACGGCTACACCTTC
TRBD2,TRBV5-8,few,TRBJ2-1,CASSPKTSGRSDEQFF,TGTGCCAGCAGCCCGAAAACTAGCGGGAGGAGTGATGAGCAGTTCTTC
NA,TRBV5-1,NA,TRBJ2-7,CASSLYGPYEQYF,TGCGCCAGCAGCTTGTACGGGCCTTACGAGCAGTACTTC
NA,TRBV5-1,NA,TRBJ2-2,CASMRGANTGELFF,TGCGCCAGCATGAGGGGAGCTAACACCGGGGAGCTGTTTTTT
NA,TRBV7-3,NA,TRBJ2-3,CAPADTQYF,TGCGCGCCCGCAGATACGCAGTATTTT
NA,TRBV6-5,NA,TRBJ2-7,CASSYSSTPYEQYF,TGTGCCAGCAGTTACTCGTCGACACCCTACGAGCAGTACTTC
NA,TRBV6-5,medium-sized,TRBJ1-5,CASSPDAQGNQPQHF,TGTGCCAGCAGTCCGGACGCCCAGGGCAATCAGCCCCAGCATTTT
NA,TRBV21-1,NA,TRBJ1-5,CASSKGRENQPQHF,TGTGCCAGCAGCAAGGGGAGGGAGAATCAGCCCCAGCATTTT
NA,TRBV15,NA,TRBJ2-3,CATAGGLSLGDTQYF,TGTGCCACCGCTGGAGGCCTCTCATTAGGAGATACGCAGTATTTT
NA,TRBV4-2,few,TRBJ1-2,CASSQVGDPRHTF,TGTGCCAGCAGCCAAGTTGGGGACCCTCGCCACACCTTC
NA,TRBV29-1,few,TRBJ1-2,CSVGREDGYTF,TGCAGCGTTGGTAGGGAGGATGGCTACACCTTC
NA,TRBV6-1,NA,TRBJ1-2,CASSPLGLGYTF,TGTGCCAGCAGCCCCTTGGGGCTTGGCTACACCTTC
TRBD2,TRBV27,medium-sized,TRBJ2-5,CASSPIAGAQETQYF,TGTGCCAGCAGTCCTATAGCGGGAGCCCAAGAGACCCAGTACTTC
NA,TRBV2,NA,TRBJ2-7,CASTEWPGVYEQYF,TGTGCCAGCACTGAGTGGCCAGGAGTTTACGAGCAGTACTTC
NA,TRBV6-5,few,TRBJ2-7,CASRLAERDYEQYF,TGTGCCAGCAGGTTAGCGGAAAGGGACTACGAGCAGTACTTC
TRBD1,TRBV4-2,few,TRBJ1-2,CASSSSQGAYGYTF,TGTGCCAGCAGCTCGAGCCAGGGGGCGTATGGCTACACCTTC
TRBD2,TRBV5-1,few,TRBJ2-7,CASSLELAGPPYEQYF,TGCGCCAGCAGCTTGGAGCTAGCGGGACCCCCCTACGAGCAGTACTTC
NA,TRBV5-5,NA,TRBJ2-7,CASSLAWTPPAEQYF,TGTGCCAGCAGCTTGGCCTGGACCCCCCCGGCCGAGCAGTACTTC
NA,TRBV28,few,TRBJ1-5,CASSDVSNQPQHF,TGTGCCAGCAGCGACGTTAGCAATCAGCCCCAGCATTTT
NA,TRBV6-6,NA,TRBJ1-2,CASRPAGWSYTF,TGTGCCAGCAGACCTGCAGGGTGGAGCTACACCTTC
NA,TRBV29-1,NA,TRBJ1-2,CSVEDRSRGYGYTF,TGCAGCGTTGAAGATCGTAGTAGGGGCTATGGCTACACCTTC
TRBD1,TRBV5-4,NA,TRBJ2-5,CASSLVGTGEETQYF,TGTGCCAGCAGCTTGGTCGGGACAGGGGAAGAGACCCAGTACTTC
TRBD2,TRBV19,once,TRBJ2-7,CASSIGLAGILEGSYEQYF,TGTGCCAGTAGTATCGGACTAGCGGGAATATTGGAGGGATCCTACGAGCAGTACTTC
TRBD2,TRBV7-2,NA,TRBJ2-5,CASSLVKAGGGETQYF,TGTGCCAGCAGCTTAGTAAAAGCGGGAGGAGGAGAGACCCAGTACTTC
TRBD2,TRBV5-1,few,TRBJ2-1,CASSLPSGSPNEQFF,TGCGCCAGCAGCTTGCCTAGCGGGAGCCCCAATGAGCAGTTCTTC
TRBD1,TRBV7-9,NA,TRBJ1-2,CASSSDRDGYTF,TGTGCCAGCAGCTCAGACAGGGATGGCTACACCTTC
NA,TRBV30,NA,TRBJ2-3,CAWSVASDTQYF,TGTGCCTGGAGTGTAGCCTCAGATACGCAGTATTTT
NA,TRBV11-2,few,TRBJ1-4,CASRKLSTNEKLFF,TGTGCCAGCAGAAAGTTATCAACTAATGAAAAACTGTTTTTT
NA,TRBV5-6,NA,TRBJ1-2,CASSFFGPYGYTF,TGTGCCAGCAGCTTCTTTGGGCCCTATGGCTACACCTTC
TRBD1,TRBV30,NA,TRBJ1-2,CAWTGGYGYTF,TGTGCCTGGACAGGGGGCTATGGCTACACCTTC